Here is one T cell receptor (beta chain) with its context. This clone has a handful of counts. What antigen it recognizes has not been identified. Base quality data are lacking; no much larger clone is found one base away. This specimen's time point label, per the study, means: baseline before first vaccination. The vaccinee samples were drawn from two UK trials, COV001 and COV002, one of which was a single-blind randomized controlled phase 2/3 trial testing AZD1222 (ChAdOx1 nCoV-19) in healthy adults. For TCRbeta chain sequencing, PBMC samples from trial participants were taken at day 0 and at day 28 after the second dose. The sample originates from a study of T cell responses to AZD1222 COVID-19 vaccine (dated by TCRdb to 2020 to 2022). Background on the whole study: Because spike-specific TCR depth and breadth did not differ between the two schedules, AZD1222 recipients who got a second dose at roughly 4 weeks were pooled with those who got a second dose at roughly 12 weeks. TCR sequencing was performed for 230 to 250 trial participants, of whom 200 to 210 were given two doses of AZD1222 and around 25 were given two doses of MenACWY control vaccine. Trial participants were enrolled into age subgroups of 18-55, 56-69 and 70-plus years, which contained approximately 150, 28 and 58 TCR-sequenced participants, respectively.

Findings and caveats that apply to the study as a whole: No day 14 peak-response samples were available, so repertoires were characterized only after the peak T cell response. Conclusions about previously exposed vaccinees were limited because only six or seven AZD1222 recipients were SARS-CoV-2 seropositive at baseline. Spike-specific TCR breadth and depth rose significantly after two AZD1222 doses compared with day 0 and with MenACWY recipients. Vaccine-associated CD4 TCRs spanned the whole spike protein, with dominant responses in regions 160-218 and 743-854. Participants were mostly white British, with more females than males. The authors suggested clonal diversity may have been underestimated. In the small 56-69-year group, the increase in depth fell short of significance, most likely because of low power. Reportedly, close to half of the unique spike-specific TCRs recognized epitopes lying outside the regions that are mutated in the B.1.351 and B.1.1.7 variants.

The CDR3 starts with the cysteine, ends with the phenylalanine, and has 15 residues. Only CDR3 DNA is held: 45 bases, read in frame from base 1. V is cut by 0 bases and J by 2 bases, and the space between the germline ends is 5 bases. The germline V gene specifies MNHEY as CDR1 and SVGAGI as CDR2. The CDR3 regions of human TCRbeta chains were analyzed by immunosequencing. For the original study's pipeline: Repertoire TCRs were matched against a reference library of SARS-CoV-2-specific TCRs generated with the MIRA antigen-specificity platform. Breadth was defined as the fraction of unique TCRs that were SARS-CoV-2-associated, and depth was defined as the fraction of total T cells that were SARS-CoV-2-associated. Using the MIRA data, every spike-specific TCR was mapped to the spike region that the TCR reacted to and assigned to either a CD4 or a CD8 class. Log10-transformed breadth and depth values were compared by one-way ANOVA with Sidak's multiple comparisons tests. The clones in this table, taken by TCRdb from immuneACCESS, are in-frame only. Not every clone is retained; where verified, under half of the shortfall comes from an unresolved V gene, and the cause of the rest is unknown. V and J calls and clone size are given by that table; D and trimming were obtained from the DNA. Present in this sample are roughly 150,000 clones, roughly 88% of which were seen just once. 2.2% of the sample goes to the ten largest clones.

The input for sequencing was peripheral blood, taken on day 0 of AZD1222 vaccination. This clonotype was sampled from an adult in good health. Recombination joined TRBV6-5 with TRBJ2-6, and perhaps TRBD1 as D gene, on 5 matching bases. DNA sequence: TGTGCCAGCAGTTACTCGACAGCTGGGGCCAACGTCCTGACTTTC. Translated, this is CASSYSTAGANVLTF.